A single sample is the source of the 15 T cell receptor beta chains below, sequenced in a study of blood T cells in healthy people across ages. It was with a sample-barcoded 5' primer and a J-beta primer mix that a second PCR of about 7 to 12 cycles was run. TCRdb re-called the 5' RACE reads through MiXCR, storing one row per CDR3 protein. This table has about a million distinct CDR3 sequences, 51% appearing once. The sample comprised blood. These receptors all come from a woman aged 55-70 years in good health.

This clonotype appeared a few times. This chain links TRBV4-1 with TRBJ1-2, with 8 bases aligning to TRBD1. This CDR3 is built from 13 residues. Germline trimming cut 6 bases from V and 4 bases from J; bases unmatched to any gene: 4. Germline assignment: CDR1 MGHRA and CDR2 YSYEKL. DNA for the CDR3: TGCGCCAGCAGGCAAACAGGGGGCTATGGCTACACCTTC. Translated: CASRQTGGYGYTF.

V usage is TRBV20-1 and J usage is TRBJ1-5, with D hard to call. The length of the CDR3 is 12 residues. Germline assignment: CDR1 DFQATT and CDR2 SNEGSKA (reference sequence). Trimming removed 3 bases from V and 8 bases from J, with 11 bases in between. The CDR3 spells CSASEGFKPQHF. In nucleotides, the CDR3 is TGCAGTGCTAGTGAAGGTTTTAAGCCCCAGCATTTT.

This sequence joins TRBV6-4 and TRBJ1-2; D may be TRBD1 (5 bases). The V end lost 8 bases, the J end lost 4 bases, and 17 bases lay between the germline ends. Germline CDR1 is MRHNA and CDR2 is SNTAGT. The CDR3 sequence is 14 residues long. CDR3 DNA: TGTGCCAGCCGTCCGGAAGGGACGATCTATGGCTACACCTTC. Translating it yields CASRPEGTIYGYTF.

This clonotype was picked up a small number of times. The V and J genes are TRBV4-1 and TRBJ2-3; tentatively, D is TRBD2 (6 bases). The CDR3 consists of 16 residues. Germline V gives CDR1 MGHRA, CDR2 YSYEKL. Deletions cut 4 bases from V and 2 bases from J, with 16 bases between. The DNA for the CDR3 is TGCGCCAGCAGCCCCCTCAGGGCGGGGTACACAGATACGCAGTATTTT. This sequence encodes CASSPLRAGYTDTQYF.

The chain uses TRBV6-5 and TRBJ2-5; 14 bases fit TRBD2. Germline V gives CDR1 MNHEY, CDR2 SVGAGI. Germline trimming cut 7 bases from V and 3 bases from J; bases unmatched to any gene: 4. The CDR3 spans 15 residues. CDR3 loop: CASTRLAGGKETQYF. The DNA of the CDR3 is TGTGCCAGCACCCGACTAGCGGGGGGGAAAGAGACCCAGTACTTC.

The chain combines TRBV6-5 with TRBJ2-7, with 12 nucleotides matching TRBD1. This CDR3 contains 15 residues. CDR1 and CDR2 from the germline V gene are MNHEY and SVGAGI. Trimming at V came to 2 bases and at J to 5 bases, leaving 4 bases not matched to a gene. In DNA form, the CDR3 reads TGTGCCAGCAGTTACGCGGGACAGGGGGCTGACGAGCAGTACTTC. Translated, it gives CASSYAGQGADEQYF.

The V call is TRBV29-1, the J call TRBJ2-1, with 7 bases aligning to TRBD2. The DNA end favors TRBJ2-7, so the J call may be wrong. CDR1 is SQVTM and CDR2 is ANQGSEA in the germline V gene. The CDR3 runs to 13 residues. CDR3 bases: TGCAGCGGGGGAGGGAGGGCCTACAATGAGCAGTACTTC. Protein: CSGGGRAYNEQYF.

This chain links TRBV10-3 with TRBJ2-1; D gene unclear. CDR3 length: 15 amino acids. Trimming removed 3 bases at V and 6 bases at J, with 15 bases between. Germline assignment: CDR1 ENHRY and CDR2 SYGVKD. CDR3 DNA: TGTGCCATCAGTGATGCGGAGCTTAATACCAATGAGCAGTTCTTC. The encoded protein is CAISDAELNTNEQFF.

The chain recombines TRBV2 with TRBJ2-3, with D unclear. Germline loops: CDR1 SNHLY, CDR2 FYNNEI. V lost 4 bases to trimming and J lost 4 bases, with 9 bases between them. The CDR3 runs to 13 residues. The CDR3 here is CASSAQVPDTQYF. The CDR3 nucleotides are TGTGCCAGCAGTGCCCAGGTTCCAGATACGCAGTATTTT.

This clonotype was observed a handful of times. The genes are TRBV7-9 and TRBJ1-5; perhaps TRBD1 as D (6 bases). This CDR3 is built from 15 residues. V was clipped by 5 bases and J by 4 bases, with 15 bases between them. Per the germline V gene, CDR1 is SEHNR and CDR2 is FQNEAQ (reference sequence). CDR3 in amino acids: CASSPGTLTNQPQHF. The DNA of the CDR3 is TGTGCCAGCAGCCCCGGGACACTTACTAATCAGCCCCAGCATTTT.

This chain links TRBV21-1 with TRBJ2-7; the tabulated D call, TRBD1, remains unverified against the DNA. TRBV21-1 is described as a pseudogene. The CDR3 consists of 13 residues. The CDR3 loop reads CASTNPDNYEQYF. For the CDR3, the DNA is TGTGCCAGCACCAACCCGGACAACTACGAGCAGTACTTC.

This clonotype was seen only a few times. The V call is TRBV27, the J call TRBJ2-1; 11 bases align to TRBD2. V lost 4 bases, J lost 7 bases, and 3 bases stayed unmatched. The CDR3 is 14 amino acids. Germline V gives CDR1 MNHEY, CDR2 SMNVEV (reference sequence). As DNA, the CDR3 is TGTGCCAGCAGTTCTAGCGGGAGGAGTAATGAGCAGTTCTTC. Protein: CASSSSGRSNEQFF.

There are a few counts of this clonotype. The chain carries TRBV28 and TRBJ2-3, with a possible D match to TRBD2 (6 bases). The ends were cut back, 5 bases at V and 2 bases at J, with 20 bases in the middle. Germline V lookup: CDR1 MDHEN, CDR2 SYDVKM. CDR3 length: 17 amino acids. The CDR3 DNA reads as TGTGCCAGCAGTCCCCGTACCCGCGGCGGGGACACAGATACGCAGTATTTT. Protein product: CASSPRTRGGDTDTQYF.

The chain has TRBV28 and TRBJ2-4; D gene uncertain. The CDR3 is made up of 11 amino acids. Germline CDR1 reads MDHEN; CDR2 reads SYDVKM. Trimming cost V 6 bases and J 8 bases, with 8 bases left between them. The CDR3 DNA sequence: TGTGCCAGCAGATCGTGGGACATTCAGTACTTC. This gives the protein CASRSWDIQYF.

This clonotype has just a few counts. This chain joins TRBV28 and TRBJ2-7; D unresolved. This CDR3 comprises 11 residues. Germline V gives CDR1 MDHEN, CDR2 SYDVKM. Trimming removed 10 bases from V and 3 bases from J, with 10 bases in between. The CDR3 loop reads CATTRHYEQYF. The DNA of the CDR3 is TGTGCCACCACTCGTCACTACGAGCAGTACTTC.